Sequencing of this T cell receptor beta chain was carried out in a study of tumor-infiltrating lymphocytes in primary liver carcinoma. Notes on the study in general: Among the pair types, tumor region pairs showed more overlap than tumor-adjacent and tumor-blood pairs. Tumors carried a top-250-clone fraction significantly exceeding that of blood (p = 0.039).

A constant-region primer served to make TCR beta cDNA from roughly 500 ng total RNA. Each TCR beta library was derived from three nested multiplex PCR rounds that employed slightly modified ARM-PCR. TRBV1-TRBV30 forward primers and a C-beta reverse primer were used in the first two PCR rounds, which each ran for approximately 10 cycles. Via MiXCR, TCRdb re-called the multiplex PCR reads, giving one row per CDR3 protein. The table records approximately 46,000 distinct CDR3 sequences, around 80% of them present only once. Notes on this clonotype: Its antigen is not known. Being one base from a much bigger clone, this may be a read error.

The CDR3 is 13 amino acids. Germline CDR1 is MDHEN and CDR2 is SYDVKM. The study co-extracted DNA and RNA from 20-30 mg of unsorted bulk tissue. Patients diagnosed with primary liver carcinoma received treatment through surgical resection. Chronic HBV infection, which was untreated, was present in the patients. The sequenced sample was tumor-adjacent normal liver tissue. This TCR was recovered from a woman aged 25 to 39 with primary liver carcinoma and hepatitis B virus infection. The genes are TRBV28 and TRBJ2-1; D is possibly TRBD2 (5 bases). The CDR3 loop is CASRTDYRYEQLF. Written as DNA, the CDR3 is TGTGCCAGCAGGACCGACTATCGCTATGAGCAGCTCTTC.